The clone carrying this T cell receptor (beta chain) was seen more than once but under ten times. The antigen remains undetermined. The data belong to a study of identical twins. Overall study results and limits: The authors drew conclusions from cross-sectional statistical analysis rather than following the same donors.

One entry per CDR3 protein, called by TCRdb with MiXCR from the 5' RACE reads. The table includes 600,000 to 700,000 distinct CDR3 sequences, around 20% detected once. This CDR3 contains 15 residues. V was cut by 0 bases and J by 4 bases, with 9 bases left in between. From germline, CDR1 is MNHEY and CDR2 SVGAGI. These same data were also listed under a study on T cells expressing NK-cell markers.

The chain links TRBV6-5 to TRBJ2-2; D is unresolved. Sequenced material: PBMCs. This sequence originates from a woman in her late teens or twenties in good health. CDR3 nucleotide sequence: TGTGCCAGCAGTTACTCCAATTGGGGCACCGGGGAGCTGTTTTTT. Translation: CASSYSNWGTGELFF.